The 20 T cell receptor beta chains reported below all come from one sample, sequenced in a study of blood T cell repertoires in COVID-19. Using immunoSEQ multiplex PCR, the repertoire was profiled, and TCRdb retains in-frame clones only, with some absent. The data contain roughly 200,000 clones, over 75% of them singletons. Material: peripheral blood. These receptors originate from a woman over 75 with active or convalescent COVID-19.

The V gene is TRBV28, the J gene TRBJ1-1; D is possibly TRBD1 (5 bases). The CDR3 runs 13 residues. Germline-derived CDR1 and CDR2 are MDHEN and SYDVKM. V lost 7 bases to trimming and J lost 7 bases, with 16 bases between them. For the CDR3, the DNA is TGTGCCAGCATTTCCGCGGGGCCAAATGAAGCTTTCTTT. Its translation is CASISAGPNEAFF.

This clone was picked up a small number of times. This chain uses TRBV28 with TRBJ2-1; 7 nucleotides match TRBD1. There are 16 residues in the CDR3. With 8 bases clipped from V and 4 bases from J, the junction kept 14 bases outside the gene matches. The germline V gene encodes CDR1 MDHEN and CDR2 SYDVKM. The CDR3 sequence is CASSNLRDSLYNEQFF. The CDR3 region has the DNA TGTGCCAGCTCAAACCTCCGGGACAGCTTGTACAATGAGCAGTTCTTC. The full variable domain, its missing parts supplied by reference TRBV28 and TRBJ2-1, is DVKVTQSSRYLVKRTGEKVFLECVQDMDHENMFWYRQDPGLGLRLIYFSYDVKMKEKGDIPEGYSVSREKKERFSLILESASTNQTSMYLCASSNLRDSLYNEQFFGPGTRLTVL.

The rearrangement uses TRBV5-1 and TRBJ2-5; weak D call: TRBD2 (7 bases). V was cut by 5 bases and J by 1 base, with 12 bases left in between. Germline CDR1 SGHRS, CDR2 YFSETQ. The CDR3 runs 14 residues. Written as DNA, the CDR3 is TGCGCCAGCAGGAGGGGGGGGCTCCAAGAGACCCAGTACTTC. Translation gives CASRRGGLQETQYF.

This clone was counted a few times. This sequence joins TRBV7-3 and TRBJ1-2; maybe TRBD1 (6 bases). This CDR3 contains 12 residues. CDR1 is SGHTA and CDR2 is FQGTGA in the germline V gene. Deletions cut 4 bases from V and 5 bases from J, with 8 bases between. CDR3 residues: CASSSGTYGYTF. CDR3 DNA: TGTGCCAGCAGCTCGGGGACATATGGCTACACCTTC.

This CDR3 reads CAIRDSSIGELFF. The DNA of the CDR3 is TGTGCCATCAGGGACAGTTCAATCGGGGAGCTGTTTTTT. The rearrangement joins TRBV10-3 to TRBJ2-2; the D gene is possibly TRBD1 (6 bases). Between the trimmed V and J ends, which lost 6 bases and 7 bases, there was a span of 12 bases. The CDR3 contains 13 residues. Germline CDR1 reads ENHRY; CDR2 reads SYGVKD.

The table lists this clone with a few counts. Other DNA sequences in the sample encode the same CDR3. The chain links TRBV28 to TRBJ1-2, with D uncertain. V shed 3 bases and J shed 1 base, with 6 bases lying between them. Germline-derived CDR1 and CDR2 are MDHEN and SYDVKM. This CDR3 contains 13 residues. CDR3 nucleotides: TGTGCCAGCAGTTTGACGGGTAACTATGGCTACACCTTC. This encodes CASSLTGNYGYTF.

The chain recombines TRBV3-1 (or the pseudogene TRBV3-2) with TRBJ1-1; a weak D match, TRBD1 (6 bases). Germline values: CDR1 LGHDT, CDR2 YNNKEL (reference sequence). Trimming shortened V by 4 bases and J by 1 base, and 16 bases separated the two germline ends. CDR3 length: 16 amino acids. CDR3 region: CASSRLGGAENTEAFF. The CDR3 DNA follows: TGTGCCAGCAGCCGCCTCGGGGGGGCTGAGAACACTGAAGCTTTCTTT.

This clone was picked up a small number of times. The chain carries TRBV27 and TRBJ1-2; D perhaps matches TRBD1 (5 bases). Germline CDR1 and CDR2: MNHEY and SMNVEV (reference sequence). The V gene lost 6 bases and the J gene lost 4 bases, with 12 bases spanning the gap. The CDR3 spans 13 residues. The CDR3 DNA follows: TGTGCCAGCAGCCAGGGTGCTGGCTATGGCTACACCTTC. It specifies CASSQGAGYGYTF.

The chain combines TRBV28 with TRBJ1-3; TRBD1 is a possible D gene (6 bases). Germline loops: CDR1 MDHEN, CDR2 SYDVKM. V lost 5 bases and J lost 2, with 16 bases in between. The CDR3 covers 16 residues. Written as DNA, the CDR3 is TGTGCCAGCAGTCCCCGGGGGGGCAGGACTGGAAACACCATATATTTT. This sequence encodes CASSPRGGRTGNTIYF.

CDR3 region: CASSYGTGGVYEQYF. Written as DNA, the CDR3 is TGTGCCAGCAGTTACGGGACAGGGGGGGTCTACGAGCAGTACTTC. The chain links TRBV6-6 to TRBJ2-7, with 11 nucleotides matching TRBD1. CDR1 and CDR2 (germline): MNHNY, SVGAGI (reference sequence). The CDR3 has 15 amino acids. The V gene end was trimmed by 2 bases and the J gene end by 3 bases; junction bases not matched to a gene: 3.

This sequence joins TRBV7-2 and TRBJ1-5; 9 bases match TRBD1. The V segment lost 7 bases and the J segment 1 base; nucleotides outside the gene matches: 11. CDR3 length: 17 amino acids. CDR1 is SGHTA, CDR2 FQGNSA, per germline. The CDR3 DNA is TGTGCCAGCATCACAGGGGACAGGGAGTCGAGCAATCAGCCCCAGCATTTT. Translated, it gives CASITGDRESSNQPQHF.

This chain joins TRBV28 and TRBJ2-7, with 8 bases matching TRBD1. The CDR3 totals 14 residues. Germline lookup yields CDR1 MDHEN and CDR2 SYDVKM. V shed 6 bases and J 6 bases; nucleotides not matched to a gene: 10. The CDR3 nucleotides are TGTGCCAGCAGCCCTGGACAGGGTTTCTCCGAGCAGTACTTC. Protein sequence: CASSPGQGFSEQYF.

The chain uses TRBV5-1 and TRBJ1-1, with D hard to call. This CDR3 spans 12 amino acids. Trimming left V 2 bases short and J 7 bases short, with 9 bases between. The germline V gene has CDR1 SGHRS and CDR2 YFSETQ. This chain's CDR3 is CASSLEVGEAFF. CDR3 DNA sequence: TGCGCCAGCAGCTTAGAAGTCGGTGAAGCTTTCTTT.

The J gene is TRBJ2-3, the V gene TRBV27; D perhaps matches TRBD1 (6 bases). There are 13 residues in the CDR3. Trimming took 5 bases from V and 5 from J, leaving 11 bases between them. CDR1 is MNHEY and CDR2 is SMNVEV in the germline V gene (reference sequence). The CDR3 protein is CASSDGQIDTQYF. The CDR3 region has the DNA TGTGCCAGCAGTGACGGACAGATAGATACGCAGTATTTT.

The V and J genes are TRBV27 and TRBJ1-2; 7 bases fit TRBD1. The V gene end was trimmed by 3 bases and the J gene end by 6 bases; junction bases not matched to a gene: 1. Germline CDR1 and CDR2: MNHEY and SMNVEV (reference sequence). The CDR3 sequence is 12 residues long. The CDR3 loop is CASSFTGDGYTF. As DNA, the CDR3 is TGTGCCAGCAGTTTCACAGGGGATGGCTACACCTTC.

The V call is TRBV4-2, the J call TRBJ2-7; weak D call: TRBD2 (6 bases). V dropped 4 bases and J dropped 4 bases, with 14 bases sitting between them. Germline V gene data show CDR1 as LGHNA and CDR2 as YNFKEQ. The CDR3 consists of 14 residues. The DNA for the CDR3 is TGTGCCAGCAGCCGTGGCACGGGGAGGTACGAGCAGTACTTC. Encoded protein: CASSRGTGRYEQYF.

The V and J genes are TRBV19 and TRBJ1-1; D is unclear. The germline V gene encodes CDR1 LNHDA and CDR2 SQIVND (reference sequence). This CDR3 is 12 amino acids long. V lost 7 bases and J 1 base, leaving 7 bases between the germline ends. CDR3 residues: CASKFSNTEAFF. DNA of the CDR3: TGTGCCAGTAAATTCTCGAACACTGAAGCTTTCTTT. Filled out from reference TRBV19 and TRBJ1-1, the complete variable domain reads DGGITQSPKYLFRKEGQNVTLSCEQNLNHDAMYWYRQDPGQGLRLIYYSQIVNDFQKGDIAEGYSVSREKKESFPLTVTSAQKNPTAFYLCASKFSNTEAFFGQGTRLTVV.

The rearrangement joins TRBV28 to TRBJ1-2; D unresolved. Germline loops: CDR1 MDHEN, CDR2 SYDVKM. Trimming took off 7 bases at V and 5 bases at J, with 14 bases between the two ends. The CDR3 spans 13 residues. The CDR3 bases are TGTGCCAGCACCCCTCCTTCGAGATATGGCTACACCTTC. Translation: CASTPPSRYGYTF.

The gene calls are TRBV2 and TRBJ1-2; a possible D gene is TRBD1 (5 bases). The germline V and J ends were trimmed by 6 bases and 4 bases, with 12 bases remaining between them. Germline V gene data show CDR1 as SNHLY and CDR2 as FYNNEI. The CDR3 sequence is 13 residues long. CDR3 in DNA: TGTGCCAGCAGAGGAGGGGAAGCCTATGGCTACACCTTC. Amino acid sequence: CASRGGEAYGYTF.

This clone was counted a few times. CDR3 loop: CASSLMGGGALETQYF. The CDR3 DNA reads as TGTGCCAGCAGCTTGATGGGCGGGGGGGCCCTAGAGACCCAGTACTTC. The chain recombines TRBV5-6 with TRBJ2-5, with 9 bases identical to TRBD2. The CDR3 is made up of 16 amino acids. V was clipped by 1 base and J by 4 bases; unmatched bases: 8. Germline assignment: CDR1 SGHDT and CDR2 YYEEEE.